A selection of T cell receptor beta chains follows, all from one sample in a study of patients and donors after allogeneic stem cell transplantation. TCRdb called the RT-PCR reads again in MiXCR, with one record for every CDR3 protein. The data hold about a million distinct CDR3 sequences, with 15% to 20% observed a single time. Sequencing was performed on blood, either unsorted or a sorted T cell fraction (not recorded which). All receptors derive from a human donor who was either an allogeneic HSCT recipient or a stem cell or donor lymphocyte infusion donor (not recorded which). It is not recorded whose cells these are; they may come from a transplant donor. The CDR3 runs from the conserved cysteine through the conserved F or W. Each record gives: J gene, V gene, D gene, clone size, CDR3 protein, CDR3 DNA. A D gene is named only where the DNA matches it firmly. Clone sizes are given selectively: once, few, many, or a class where the clone is expanded.

>TRBJ2-7|TRBV29-1|NA|NA
CSVVVAEQYF
TGCAGCGTTGTCGTGGCCGAGCAGTACTTC
>TRBJ1-2|TRBV12-1|NA|few
CASSSTQGVYTF
TGTGCCAGCAGCTCGACCCAGGGGGTCTACACCTTC
>TRBJ1-5|TRBV10-3|NA|NA
CAISEQGISNQPQHF
TGTGCCATCAGTGAGCAAGGGATAAGCAATCAGCCCCAGCATTTT
>TRBJ2-5|TRBV24-1|TRBD2|NA
CATSVGGTSGIQETQYF
TGTGCCACCAGTGTTGGGGGCACTAGCGGGATCCAAGAGACCCAGTACTTC
>TRBJ1-4|TRBV7-8|NA|NA
CASSPLGGIEKLFF
TGTGCCAGCAGCCCCTTGGGGGGGATAGAAAAACTGTTTTTT
>TRBJ2-1|TRBV12-3/TRBV12-4|TRBD2|many
CASSLPWTSGTSYNEQFF
TGTGCCAGCAGTCTACCATGGACTAGCGGGACCTCCTACAATGAGCAGTTCTTC
>TRBJ1-2|TRBV7-8|NA|NA
CASSSQDWDGYTF
TGTGCCAGCAGCTCGCAGGACTGGGACGGCTACACCTTC
>TRBJ2-7|TRBV11-2|NA|few
CASSIRDSRTYEQYF
TGTGCCAGCAGCATCAGGGACTCTCGTACCTACGAGCAGTACTTC
>TRBJ1-6|TRBV5-1|NA|NA
CASSRSGRPDNSPLHF
TGCGCCAGCAGCCGATCCGGGAGACCAGATAATTCACCCCTCCACTTT
>TRBJ2-7|TRBV5-1|TRBD2|NA
CASSLNPAGVTEQYF
TGCGCCAGCAGCTTAAACCCAGCGGGGGTCACGGAGCAGTACTTC
>TRBJ1-6|TRBV25-1|NA|few
CASSEYGGSSPLHF
TGTGCCAGCAGTGAATATGGAGGGAGCTCACCCCTCCACTTT
>TRBJ1-4|TRBV5-5|TRBD1|NA
CASSSPTGGEKLFF
TGTGCCAGCAGCTCCCCGACAGGGGGAGAAAAACTGTTTTTT
>TRBJ1-2|TRBV10-3|NA|many
CAIRQDSNYGYTF
TGTGCCATCAGGCAGGACTCTAACTATGGCTACACCTTC
>TRBJ2-3|TRBV5-1|TRBD2|NA
CASSFLAGGPGTDTQYF
TGCGCCAGCAGCTTCTTAGCGGGAGGGCCTGGCACAGATACGCAGTATTTT
>TRBJ2-2|TRBV12-3/TRBV12-4|TRBD1|NA
CASKPNRGRTGEPFF
TGTGCCAGCAAACCCAACAGGGGCAGGACCGGGGAGCCGTTTTTT
>TRBJ2-7|TRBV24-1|NA|few
CATSAAYEQYF
TGTGCCACCAGCGCAGCCTACGAGCAGTACTTC
>TRBJ2-7|TRBV5-6|NA|few
CASSLWDRNEQYF
TGTGCCAGCAGCTTGTGGGATAGAAACGAGCAGTACTTC
>TRBJ1-2|TRBV5-1|NA|few
CASSQDINYGYTF
TGCGCCAGCAGCCAGGACATCAACTATGGCTACACCTTC
>TRBJ2-1|TRBV14|TRBD2|few
CASSLGLAGGKSSYNEQFF
TGTGCCAGCAGCCTGGGACTAGCGGGAGGCAAGAGCTCCTACAATGAGCAGTTCTTC